Only a few counts were recorded for the clone carrying this TCR beta chain. This sample is part of a study of blood T cell repertoires in COVID-19. Per the original methods: Cell counts per sample came from amplifying reference gene primers. Method: immunoSEQ multiplex PCR; TCRdb's copy keeps in-frame clones and lacks some. The V and J calls and clone size come from that table; D and trimming were worked out from the DNA. Of more than 13,000 clones listed, approximately 88% were seen once; the top ten hold 2% to 3%. Material: peripheral blood. This TCR was sampled from a woman aged 70 to 79 in a cohort sampled during active or convalescent COVID-19.

CDR3: CASSLSMQGGSPLHF. CDR3 DNA sequence: TGTGCCAGCAGCTTATCCATGCAGGGAGGTTCACCCCTCCACTTT. V is TRBV7-2 and J is TRBJ1-6; D is possibly TRBD1 (5 bases). CDR3 length: 15 amino acids. The germline V and J ends were trimmed by 2 bases and 9 bases, with 14 bases remaining between them. Looked up from germline, CDR1 is SGHTA and CDR2 is FQGNSA.